This T cell receptor beta chain was retrieved from a study of blood T cell repertoires in COVID-19. The wider study: Acute and convalescent COVID-19 specimens originated in the United States, Italy and Spain.

This clone was counted once. Original processing notes: Nucleated cell counts were estimated from reference gene primer amplification. Generated by immunoSEQ multiplex PCR, the TCRdb table keeps only in-frame clones and is missing some. The DNA gave D and trimming, while V, J and clone size come from that table. The table shows around 260,000 clones, with approximately 91% occurring only once. V gave up 5 bases and J gave up 7 bases; unmatched junction bases: 6. From germline, CDR1 is MRHNA and CDR2 SNTAGT. This CDR3 has 14 amino acids. The sequence derives from a human donor in a cohort sampled during active COVID-19. V and J are TRBV6-4 and TRBJ2-1; TRBD1 agrees at 9 bases. Sequencing input: peripheral blood. CDR3 sequence: CASSNDRGSNEQFF. The CDR3 nucleotides are TGTGCCAGCAGTAATGACAGGGGGTCGAATGAGCAGTTCTTC.